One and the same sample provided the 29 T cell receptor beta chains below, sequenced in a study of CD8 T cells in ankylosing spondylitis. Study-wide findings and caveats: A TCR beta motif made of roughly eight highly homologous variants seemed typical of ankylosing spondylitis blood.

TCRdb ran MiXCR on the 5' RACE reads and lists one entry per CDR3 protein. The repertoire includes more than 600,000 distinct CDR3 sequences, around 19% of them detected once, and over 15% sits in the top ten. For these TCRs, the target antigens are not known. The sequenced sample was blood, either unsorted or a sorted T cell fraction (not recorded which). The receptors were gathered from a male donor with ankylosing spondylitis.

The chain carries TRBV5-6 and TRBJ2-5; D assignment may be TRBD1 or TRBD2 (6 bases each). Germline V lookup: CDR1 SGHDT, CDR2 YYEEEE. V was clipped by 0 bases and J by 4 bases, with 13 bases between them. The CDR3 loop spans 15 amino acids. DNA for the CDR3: TGTGCCAGCAGCTTGGTTGGGGGGCGCACAGAGACCCAGTACTTC. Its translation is CASSLVGGRTETQYF.

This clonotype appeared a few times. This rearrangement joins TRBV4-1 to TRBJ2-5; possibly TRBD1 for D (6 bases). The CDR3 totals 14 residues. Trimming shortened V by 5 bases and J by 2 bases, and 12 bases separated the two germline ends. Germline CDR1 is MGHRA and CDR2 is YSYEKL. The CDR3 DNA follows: TGCGCCAGCAGCGACCGGGACATTCAAGAGACCCAGTACTTC. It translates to CASSDRDIQETQYF.

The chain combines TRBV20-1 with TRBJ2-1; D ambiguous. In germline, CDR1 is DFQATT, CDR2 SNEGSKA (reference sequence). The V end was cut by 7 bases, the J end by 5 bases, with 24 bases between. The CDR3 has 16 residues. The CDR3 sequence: CSVKLGSRMTHNEQFF. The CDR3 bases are TGCAGTGTCAAGCTGGGGTCTAGGATGACCCACAATGAGCAGTTCTTC.

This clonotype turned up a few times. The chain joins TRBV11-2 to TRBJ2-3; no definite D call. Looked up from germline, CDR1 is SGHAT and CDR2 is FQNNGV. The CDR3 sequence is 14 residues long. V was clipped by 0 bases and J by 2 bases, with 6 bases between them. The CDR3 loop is CASSLDVDTDTQYF. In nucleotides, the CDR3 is TGTGCCAGCAGCTTAGATGTTGACACAGATACGCAGTATTTT.

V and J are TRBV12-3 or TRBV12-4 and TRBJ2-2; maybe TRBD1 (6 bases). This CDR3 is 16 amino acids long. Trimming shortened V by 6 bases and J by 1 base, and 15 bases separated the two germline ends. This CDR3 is CASSATGFRNTGELFF. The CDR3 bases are TGTGCCAGCAGCGCTACAGGGTTTCGGAACACCGGGGAGCTGTTTTTT.

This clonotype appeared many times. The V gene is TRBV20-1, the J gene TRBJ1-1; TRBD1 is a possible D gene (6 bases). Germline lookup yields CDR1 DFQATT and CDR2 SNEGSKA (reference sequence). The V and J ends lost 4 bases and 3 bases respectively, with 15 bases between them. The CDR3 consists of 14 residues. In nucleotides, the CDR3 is TGCAGTGCTACCCAGGGGTCGGGTCACACTGAAGCTTTCTTT. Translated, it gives CSATQGSGHTEAFF.

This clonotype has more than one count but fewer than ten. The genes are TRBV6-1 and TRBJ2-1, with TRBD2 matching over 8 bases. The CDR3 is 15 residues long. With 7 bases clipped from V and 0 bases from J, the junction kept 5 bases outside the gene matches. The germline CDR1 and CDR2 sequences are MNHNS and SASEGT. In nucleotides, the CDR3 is TGTGCCAGCACCCGACTAGCGAGCTCCTACAATGAGCAGTTCTTC. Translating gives CASTRLASSYNEQFF.

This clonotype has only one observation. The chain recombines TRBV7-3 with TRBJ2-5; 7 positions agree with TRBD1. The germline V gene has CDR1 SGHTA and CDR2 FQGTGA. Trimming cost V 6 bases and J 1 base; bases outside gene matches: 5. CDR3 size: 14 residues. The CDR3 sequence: CASRKGQPQETQYF. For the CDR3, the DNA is TGTGCCAGCAGAAAGGGACAGCCCCAAGAGACCCAGTACTTC.

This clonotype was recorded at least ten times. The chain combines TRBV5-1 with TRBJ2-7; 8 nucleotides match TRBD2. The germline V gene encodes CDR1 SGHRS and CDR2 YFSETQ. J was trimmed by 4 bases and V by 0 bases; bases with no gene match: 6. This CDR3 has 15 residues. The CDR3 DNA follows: TGCGCCAGCAGCTTGGCGATCGGGGGGGCGTACGAGCAGTACTTC. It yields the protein CASSLAIGGAYEQYF. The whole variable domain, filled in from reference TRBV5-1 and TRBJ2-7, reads KAGVTQTPRYLIKTRGQQVTLSCSPISGHRSVSWYQQTPGQGLQFLFEYFSETQRNKGNFPGRFSGRQFSNSRSEMNVSTLELGDSALYLCASSLAIGGAYEQYFGPGTRLTVT.

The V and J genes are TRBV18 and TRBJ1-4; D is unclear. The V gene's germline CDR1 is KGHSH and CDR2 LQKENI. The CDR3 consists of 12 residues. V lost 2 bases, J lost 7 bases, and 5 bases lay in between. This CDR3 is CASSPKGEKLFF. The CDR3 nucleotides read TGTGCCAGCTCACCAAAAGGTGAAAAACTGTTTTTT.

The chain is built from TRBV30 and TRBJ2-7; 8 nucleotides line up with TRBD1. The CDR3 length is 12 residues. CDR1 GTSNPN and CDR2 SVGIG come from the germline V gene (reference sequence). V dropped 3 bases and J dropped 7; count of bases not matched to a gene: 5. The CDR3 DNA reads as TGTGCCTGGAGCACGGACAGGGTGGAGCAGTACTTC. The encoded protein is CAWSTDRVEQYF.

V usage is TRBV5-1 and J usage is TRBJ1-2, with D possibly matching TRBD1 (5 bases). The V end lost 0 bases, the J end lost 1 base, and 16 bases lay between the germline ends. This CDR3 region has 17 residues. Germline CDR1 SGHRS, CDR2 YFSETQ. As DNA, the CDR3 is TGCGCCAGCAGCTTGGACAAGACAGCTGCGGGTAACTATGGCTACACCTTC. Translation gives CASSLDKTAAGNYGYTF.

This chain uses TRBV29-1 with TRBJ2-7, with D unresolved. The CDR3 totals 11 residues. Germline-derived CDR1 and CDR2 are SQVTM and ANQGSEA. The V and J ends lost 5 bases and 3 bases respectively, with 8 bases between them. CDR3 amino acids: CSVRASYEQYF. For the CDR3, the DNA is TGCAGCGTTAGGGCAAGCTACGAGCAGTACTTC.

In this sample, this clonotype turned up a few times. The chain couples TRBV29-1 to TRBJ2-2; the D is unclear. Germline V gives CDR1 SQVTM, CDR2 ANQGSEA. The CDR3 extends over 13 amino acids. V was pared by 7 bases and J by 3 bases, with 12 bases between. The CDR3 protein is CSACRSDTGELFF. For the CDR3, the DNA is TGCAGCGCCTGTCGGAGTGACACCGGGGAGCTGTTTTTT.

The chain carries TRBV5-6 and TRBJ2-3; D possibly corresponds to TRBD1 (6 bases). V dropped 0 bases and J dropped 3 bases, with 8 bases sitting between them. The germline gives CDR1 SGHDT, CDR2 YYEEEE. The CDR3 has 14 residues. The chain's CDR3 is CASSLVGQTDTQYF. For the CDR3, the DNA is TGTGCCAGCAGCTTGGTCGGACAGACAGATACGCAGTATTTT. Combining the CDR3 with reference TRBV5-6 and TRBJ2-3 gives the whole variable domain DAGVTQSPTHLIKTRGQQVTLRCSPKSGHDTVSWYQQALGQGPQFIFQYYEEEERQRGNFPDRFSGHQFPNYSSELNVNALLLGDSALYLCASSLVGQTDTQYFGPGTRLTVL.

The CDR3 region is CASSLKGQGPGEAFF. The CDR3 region has the DNA TGTGCCAGCAGTTTAAAGGGACAGGGGCCGGGTGAAGCTTTCTTT. The chain carries TRBV12-3 or TRBV12-4 and TRBJ1-1, with 10 bases aligning to TRBD1. There are 15 residues in the CDR3. Trimming took 2 bases from V and 7 from J; bases not matched to a gene: 7.

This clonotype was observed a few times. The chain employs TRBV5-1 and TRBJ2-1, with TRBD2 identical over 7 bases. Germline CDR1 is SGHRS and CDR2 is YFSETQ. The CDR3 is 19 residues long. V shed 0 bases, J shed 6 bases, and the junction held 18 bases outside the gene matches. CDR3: CASSLVLSGVGGVGNEQFF. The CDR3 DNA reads TGCGCCAGCAGCTTGGTCCTGAGCGGGGTGGGAGGAGTAGGCAATGAGCAGTTCTTC.

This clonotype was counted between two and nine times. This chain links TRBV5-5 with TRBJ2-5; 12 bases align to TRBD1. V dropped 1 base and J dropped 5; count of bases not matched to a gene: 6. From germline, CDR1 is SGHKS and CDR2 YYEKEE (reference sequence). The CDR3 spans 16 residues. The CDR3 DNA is TGTGCCAGCAGCTTGAAGGGACAGGGGGCGCCGGAGACCCAGTACTTC. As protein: CASSLKGQGAPETQYF.

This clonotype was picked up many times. The DNA of the CDR3 is TGTGCCAGCAGCCAAGTAGGGGATCTTCTAGCGGGGGACTACCAAGAGACCCAGTACTTC. Translated: CASSQVGDLLAGDYQETQYF. The rearrangement uses TRBV3-1 and TRBJ2-5; 10 bases map to TRBD2. CDR1 is LGHDT and CDR2 is YNNKEL in the germline V gene (reference sequence). CDR3 length: 20 amino acids. Trimming took 1 base from V and 0 from J; bases not matched to a gene: 14.

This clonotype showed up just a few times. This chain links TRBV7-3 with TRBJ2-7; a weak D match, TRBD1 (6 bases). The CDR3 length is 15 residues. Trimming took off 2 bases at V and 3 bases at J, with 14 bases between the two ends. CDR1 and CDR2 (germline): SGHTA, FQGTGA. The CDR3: CASSLGGGSYYEQYF. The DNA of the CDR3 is TGTGCCAGCAGCTTAGGTGGGGGCAGCTACTACGAGCAGTACTTC. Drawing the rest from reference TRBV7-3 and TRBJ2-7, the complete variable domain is GAGVSQTPSNKVTEKGKYVELRCDPISGHTALYWYRQSLGQGPEFLIYFQGTGAADDSGLPNDRFFAVRPEGSVSTLKIQRTERGDSAVYLCASSLGGGSYYEQYFGPGTRLTVT.

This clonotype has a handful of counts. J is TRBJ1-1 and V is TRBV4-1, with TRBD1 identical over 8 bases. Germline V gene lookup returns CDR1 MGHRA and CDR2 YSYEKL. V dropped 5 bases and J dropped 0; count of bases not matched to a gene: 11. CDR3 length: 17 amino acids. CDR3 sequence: CASSFPDREDMNTEAFF. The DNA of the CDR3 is TGCGCCAGCAGCTTCCCGGACAGGGAGGACATGAACACTGAAGCTTTCTTT.

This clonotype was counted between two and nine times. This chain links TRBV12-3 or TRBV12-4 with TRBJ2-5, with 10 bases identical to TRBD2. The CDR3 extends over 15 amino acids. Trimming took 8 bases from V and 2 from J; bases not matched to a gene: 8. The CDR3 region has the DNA TGTGCCAGCGCTTTCCAGACTAGCGGGCAAGAGACCCAGTACTTC. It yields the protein CASAFQTSGQETQYF.

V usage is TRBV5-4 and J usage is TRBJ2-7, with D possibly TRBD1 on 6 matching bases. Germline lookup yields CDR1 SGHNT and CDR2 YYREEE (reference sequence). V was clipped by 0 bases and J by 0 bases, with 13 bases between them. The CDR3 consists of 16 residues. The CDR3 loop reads CASSLGGLKSSYEQYF. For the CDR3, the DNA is TGTGCCAGCAGCTTGGGGGGGCTAAAAAGCTCCTACGAGCAGTACTTC.

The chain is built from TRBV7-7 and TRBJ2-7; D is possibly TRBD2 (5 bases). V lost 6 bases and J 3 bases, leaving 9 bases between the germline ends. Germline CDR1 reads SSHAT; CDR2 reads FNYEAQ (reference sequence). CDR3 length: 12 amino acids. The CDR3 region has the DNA TGTGCCAGCAGATCCGGGATCTACGAGCAGTACTTC. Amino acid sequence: CASRSGIYEQYF.

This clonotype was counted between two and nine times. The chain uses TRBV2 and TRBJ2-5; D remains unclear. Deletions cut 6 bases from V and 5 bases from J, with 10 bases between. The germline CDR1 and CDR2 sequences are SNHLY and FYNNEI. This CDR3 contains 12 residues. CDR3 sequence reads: CASRQLGETQYF. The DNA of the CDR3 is TGTGCCAGCAGGCAGCTCGGGGAGACCCAGTACTTC.

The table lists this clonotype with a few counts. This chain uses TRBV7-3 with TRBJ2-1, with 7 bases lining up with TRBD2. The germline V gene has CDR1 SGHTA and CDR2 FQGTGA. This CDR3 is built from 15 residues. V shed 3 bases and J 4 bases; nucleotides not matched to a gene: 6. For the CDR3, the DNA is TGTGCCAGCAGCTTTATTCCTAGCGGATACAATGAGCAGTTCTTC. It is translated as CASSFIPSGYNEQFF.

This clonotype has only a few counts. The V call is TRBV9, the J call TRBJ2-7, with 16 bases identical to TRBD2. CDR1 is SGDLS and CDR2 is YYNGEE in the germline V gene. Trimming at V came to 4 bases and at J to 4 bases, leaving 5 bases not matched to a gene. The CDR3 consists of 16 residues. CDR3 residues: CASSPGTSGRGYEQYF. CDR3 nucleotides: TGTGCCAGCAGCCCTGGGACTAGCGGGAGGGGGTACGAGCAGTACTTC.

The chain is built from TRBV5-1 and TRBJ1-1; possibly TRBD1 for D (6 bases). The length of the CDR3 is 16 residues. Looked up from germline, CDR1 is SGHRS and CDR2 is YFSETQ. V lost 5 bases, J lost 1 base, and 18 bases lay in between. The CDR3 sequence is CASRPIRSDRNTEAFF. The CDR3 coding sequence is TGCGCCAGCAGACCCATCCGGTCGGACAGGAACACTGAAGCTTTCTTT. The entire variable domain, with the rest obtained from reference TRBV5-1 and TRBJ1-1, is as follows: KAGVTQTPRYLIKTRGQQVTLSCSPISGHRSVSWYQQTPGQGLQFLFEYFSETQRNKGNFPGRFSGRQFSNSRSEMNVSTLELGDSALYLCASRPIRSDRNTEAFFGQGTRLTVV.

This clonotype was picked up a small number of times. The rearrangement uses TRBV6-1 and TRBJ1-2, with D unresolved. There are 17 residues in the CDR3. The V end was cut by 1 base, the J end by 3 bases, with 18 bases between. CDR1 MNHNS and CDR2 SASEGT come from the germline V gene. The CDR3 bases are TGTGCCAGCAGTGAAGATAAATGGGCAGGCGTCTACTATGGCTACACCTTC. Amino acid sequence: CASSEDKWAGVYYGYTF.